These 15 T cell receptor beta chains share one sample of origin, sequenced in a study of CD8+ T cells in alopecia areata. Treatment in this sample: oral pan-JAK inhibitor, 5-10 mg twice daily. Following RNA extraction, reverse transcription yielded cDNA that acted as the sequencing template. Sequenced by immunoSEQ multiplex PCR; TCRdb stores in-frame clones only, minus some. The sample lists 35,000 to 45,000 clones; over 85% were seen once. The specimen was CD8+ T cells sorted from blood, collected at week 24, from a patient treated with tofacitinib. The origin of the receptors is a human donor with alopecia areata.

The chain links TRBV28 to TRBJ2-3; D is perhaps TRBD1 (6 bases). Trimming left V 3 bases short and J 2 bases short, with 18 bases between. Germline CDR1 reads MDHEN; CDR2 reads SYDVKM. The CDR3 consists of 17 residues. The CDR3 region has the DNA TGTGCCAGCAGTTTTGCCGGGACAATGGACACCACAGATACGCAGTATTTT. It translates to CASSFAGTMDTTDTQYF.

The chain employs TRBV19 and TRBJ2-5, with a tentative D call TRBD1 (6 bases). The V gene lost 4 bases and the J gene lost 2 bases, with 17 bases spanning the gap. CDR3 length equals 16 residues. CDR1 is LNHDA and CDR2 is SQIVND in the germline V gene (reference sequence). CDR3 coding DNA: TGTGCCAGTAGTAACCCTACAGGGAACGCTCAAGAGACCCAGTACTTC. This sequence encodes CASSNPTGNAQETQYF.

CDR3 amino acids: CASSWGSNYQETQYF. DNA of the CDR3: TGTGCCAGCAGCTGGGGGTCCAATTACCAAGAGACCCAGTACTTC. The chain employs TRBV5-6 and TRBJ2-5; the D gene could be TRBD1 or TRBD2 (5 bases each). V dropped 3 bases and J dropped 0 bases, with 12 bases sitting between them. This CDR3 spans 15 amino acids. Germline V lookup: CDR1 SGHDT, CDR2 YYEEEE.

The chain is built from TRBV11-1 and TRBJ2-5; D is ambiguous. The CDR3 has 11 residues. The ends were cut back, 3 bases at V and 2 bases at J, with 1 base in the middle. The germline CDR1 and CDR2 sequences are SGHAT and FQDESV (reference sequence). CDR3 DNA sequence: TGTGCCAGCAGCTTTCAAGAGACCCAGTACTTC. Its translation: CASSFQETQYF.

The rearrangement joins TRBV7-8 to TRBJ1-1; maybe TRBD1 (6 bases). V lost 3 bases and J 6 bases, leaving 14 bases between the germline ends. The CDR3 extends over 14 amino acids. CDR1 is SGHVS and CDR2 is FQNEAQ in the germline V gene. The CDR3, as DNA: TGTGCCAGCAGCTTTGGGGGGCCGGTGGCTGAAGCTTTCTTT. It translates to CASSFGGPVAEAFF.

The gene calls are TRBV29-1 and TRBJ2-1; maybe TRBD2 (5 bases). The CDR3 sequence is 15 residues long. The germline CDR1 and CDR2 sequences are SQVTM and ANQGSEA. V shed 1 base and J shed 4 bases, with 14 bases lying between them. The chain's CDR3 is CSVEGGMKVYNEQFF. DNA for the CDR3: TGCAGCGTTGAAGGAGGGATGAAGGTTTACAATGAGCAGTTCTTC.

V usage is TRBV7-8 and J usage is TRBJ2-7; 9 nucleotides match TRBD1. The CDR3 is made up of 16 amino acids. V was clipped by 1 base and J by 2 bases; unmatched bases: 6. Looked up from germline, CDR1 is SGHVS and CDR2 is FQNEAQ. DNA of the CDR3: TGTGCCAGCAGCTTAGAATGGACAGGGGCGACCTACGAGCAGTACTTC. It translates to CASSLEWTGATYEQYF. Drawing the rest from reference TRBV7-8 and TRBJ2-7, the complete variable domain is GAGVSQSPRYKVAKRGQDVALRCDPISGHVSLFWYQQALGQGPEFLTYFQNEAQLDKSGLPSDRFFAERPEGSVSTLKIQRTQQEDSAVYLCASSLEWTGATYEQYFGPGTRLTVT.

J is TRBJ2-1 and V is TRBV19, with D possibly matching TRBD2 (6 bases). Germline CDR1 LNHDA, CDR2 SQIVND (reference sequence). The V end lost 2 bases, the J end lost 4 bases, and 6 bases lay between the germline ends. The CDR3 is 13 amino acids. The CDR3 DNA sequence: TGTGCCAGTAGTATAAGCGGGTACAATGAGCAGTTCTTC. This encodes CASSISGYNEQFF.

V gene TRBV12-5 combines with J gene TRBJ1-2, with D unresolved. The CDR3 spans 15 residues. Germline CDR1 LGHNT, CDR2 FRNRAP. V was trimmed by 0 bases and J by 6 bases, leaving 14 bases between them. The CDR3 sequence is CASGLVDPGSHGYTF. The CDR3 DNA reads TGTGCTAGTGGTTTGGTAGACCCGGGATCTCATGGCTACACCTTC.

This chain uses TRBV27 with TRBJ2-3, with 8 bases lining up with TRBD2. This CDR3 region has 16 residues. The germline V gene has CDR1 MNHEY and CDR2 SMNVEV (reference sequence). V lost 3 bases, J lost 2 bases, and 7 bases stayed unmatched. CDR3 bases: TGTGCCAGCAGTTTGGCGGGGGGACTCTTCACAGATACGCAGTATTTT. Protein product: CASSLAGGLFTDTQYF.

The chain is built from TRBV7-9 and TRBJ2-5, with a tentative D call TRBD2 (6 bases). The CDR3 covers 13 residues. Germline CDR1 is SEHNR and CDR2 is FQNEAQ (reference sequence). Between the trimmed V and J ends, which lost 5 bases and 1 base, there was a span of 8 bases. The CDR3 reads CASSQGLQETQYF. CDR3 nucleotide sequence: TGTGCCAGCAGCCAGGGACTCCAAGAGACCCAGTACTTC.

The chain carries TRBV6-1 and TRBJ2-7, with D unclear. CDR3 length: 14 residues. The germline gives CDR1 MNHNS, CDR2 SASEGT. Deletions cut 3 bases from V and 0 bases from J, with 9 bases between. The CDR3 region has the DNA TGTGCCAGCAGTGAGTTGGGCCCCTCCTACGAGCAGTACTTC. It codes for CASSELGPSYEQYF.

This chain links TRBV29-1 with TRBJ2-7; TRBD1 matches 11 bases. Germline V gene sequence: CDR1 SQVTM, CDR2 ANQGSEA. This CDR3 has 14 amino acids. The junction had 3 bases not matched to a gene; V was cut back by 1 base and J by 4 bases. The DNA for the CDR3 is TGCAGCGTTGAAGCCCGGGACAGGGGGTACGAGCAGTACTTC. Translating it yields CSVEARDRGYEQYF.

The chain links TRBV7-2 to TRBJ1-5; 8 nucleotides align to TRBD1. V gave up 5 bases and J gave up 5 bases; unmatched junction bases: 11. CDR3 size: 16 residues. Germline-derived CDR1 and CDR2 are SGHTA and FQGNSA. CDR3 in amino acids: CASSGQGARWDQPQHF. CDR3 nucleotide sequence: TGTGCCAGCAGCGGCCAGGGGGCGCGGTGGGATCAGCCCCAGCATTTT.

The chain is built from TRBV6-5 and TRBJ2-3; maybe TRBD1 (6 bases). The CDR3 is 14 amino acids. V lost 2 bases and J 5 bases, leaving 11 bases between the germline ends. Germline lookup yields CDR1 MNHEY and CDR2 SVGAGI. The chain's CDR3 is CASSYPGAGDTQYF. The CDR3 region has the DNA TGTGCCAGCAGTTACCCAGGGGCCGGAGATACGCAGTATTTT.